The 32 T cell receptor beta chains given below trace back to one sample, sequenced in a study of tumour-infiltrating T cells in Burkitt lymphoma. Produced via immunoSEQ multiplex PCR; TCRdb's table is partial and in-frame only. The table has fewer than 5,500 clones, about 86% seen once. The specimen sequenced was tumor tissue. The origin of the receptors is a human donor with diffuse large B-cell lymphoma. Some clones in this sample may be carry-over from other donors' samples.

The chain recombines TRBV21-1 with TRBJ1-4. TRBV21-1 is a known pseudogene. CDR3 size: 15 residues. Written as DNA, the CDR3 is TGTGCCAGCAGCAAAGCACCAGCGCTTAATGAAAAACTGTTTTTT. As protein: CASSKAPALNEKLFF.

The V call is TRBV6-5, the J call TRBJ1-1, with D unresolved. V lost 4 bases to trimming and J lost 5 bases, with 17 bases between them. The CDR3 has 15 amino acids. Germline CDR1 and CDR2: MNHEY and SVGAGI. CDR3 nucleotides: TGTGCCAGCAGTTTTGGCGGCCCTCTGGGAACTGAAGCTTTCTTT. This translates into CASSFGGPLGTEAFF.

The gene calls are TRBV6-1 and TRBJ1-2, with 7 nucleotides matching TRBD1. The CDR3 extends over 14 amino acids. Germline CDR1 and CDR2: MNHNS and SASEGT. V shed 3 bases, J shed 2 bases, and the junction held 3 bases outside the gene matches. For the CDR3, the DNA is TGTGCCAGCAGTGACGTCAGGGGGAACTATGGCTACACCTTC. Amino acids: CASSDVRGNYGYTF.

The rearrangement uses TRBV27 and TRBJ2-5; the D gene could be TRBD1 or TRBD2 (6 bases each). The CDR3 runs to 17 residues. Germline lookup yields CDR1 MNHEY and CDR2 SMNVEV (reference sequence). The germline V and J ends were trimmed by 2 bases and 0 bases, with 16 bases remaining between them. The CDR3 reads CASSLKLGGTYQETQYF. Written as DNA, the CDR3 is TGTGCCAGCAGTTTAAAGTTAGGGGGGACTTACCAAGAGACCCAGTACTTC.

V and J are TRBV30 and TRBJ1-5, with 8 bases identical to TRBD1. The ends lost 5 bases at V and 6 bases at J; junction bases unmatched: 12. The CDR3 runs to 15 residues. CDR1 and CDR2 from the germline V gene are GTSNPN and SVGIG (reference sequence). CDR3 sequence (DNA): TGTGCCTGGGGCAGACAGGGGAGGGGCGGTCAGCCCCAGCATTTT. Amino acids: CAWGRQGRGGQPQHF.

This clone has more than one count but fewer than ten. The V call is TRBV30, the J call TRBJ2-3, with D uncertain. The CDR3 totals 10 residues. V lost 7 bases, J lost 2 bases, and 4 bases lay in between. The germline V gene has CDR1 GTSNPN and CDR2 SVGIG (reference sequence). In nucleotides, the CDR3 is TGTGCCTTAAACACAGATACGCAGTATTTT. It is translated as CALNTDTQYF.

The rearrangement uses TRBV6-5 and TRBJ1-2; perhaps TRBD1 as D (6 bases). V was clipped by 5 bases and J by 0 bases, with 10 bases between them. The CDR3 is made up of 14 amino acids. Germline-derived CDR1 and CDR2 are MNHEY and SVGAGI. Here the CDR3 reads CASSPTGSNYGYTF. The CDR3 region has the DNA TGTGCCAGCAGTCCGACAGGATCTAACTATGGCTACACCTTC.

J is TRBJ1-5 and V is TRBV19; possible D gene TRBD1, 5 bases. Deletions cut 3 bases from V and 0 bases from J, with 12 bases between. The CDR3 loop spans 16 amino acids. Germline V lookup: CDR1 LNHDA, CDR2 SQIVND (reference sequence). The DNA of the CDR3 is TGTGCCAGTAGTATCCCAGGGACGTTTAGCAATCAGCCCCAGCATTTT. It yields the protein CASSIPGTFSNQPQHF.

The rearrangement joins TRBV6-5 to TRBJ2-7; D may be TRBD1 or TRBD2 (5 bases each). CDR1 is MNHEY, CDR2 SVGAGI, per germline. The CDR3 covers 14 residues. V lost 6 bases and J 2 bases, leaving 14 bases between the germline ends. The CDR3 DNA reads as TGTGCCAGCAGCCGACGGGGCGCCACCTACGAGCAGTACTTC. It is translated as CASSRRGATYEQYF.

This clone was seen a single time. This rearrangement joins TRBV30 to TRBJ2-3, with D tentatively TRBD2 (5 bases). CDR1 is GTSNPN and CDR2 is SVGIG in the germline V gene (reference sequence). This CDR3 comprises 13 residues. V dropped 0 bases and J dropped 5 bases, with 9 bases sitting between them. DNA of the CDR3: TGTGCCTGGAGTGTACGGGAAGGAGATACGCAGTATTTT. It yields the protein CAWSVREGDTQYF.

The CDR3 nucleotides read TGTGCCTGGAGTGTAAGTCCTAACCCCTACGAGCAGTACTTC. Its translation: CAWSVSPNPYEQYF. This rearrangement joins TRBV30 to TRBJ2-7; D not resolved. This CDR3 is 14 amino acids long. Trimming stripped 0 bases from V and 2 bases from J, with 11 bases between. The germline CDR1 and CDR2 sequences are GTSNPN and SVGIG (reference sequence).

The J gene is TRBJ1-2, the V gene TRBV7-2, with D maybe TRBD1 (6 bases). V gave up 4 bases and J gave up 3 bases, with 15 bases separating them. The CDR3 is made up of 15 amino acids. Germline values: CDR1 SGHTA, CDR2 FQGNSA. The CDR3, as DNA: TGTGCCAGCAGCTCGACAGGTGTAACCGACTATGGCTACACCTTC. Translated, it gives CASSSTGVTDYGYTF. The complete variable domain, with remaining parts taken from reference TRBV7-2 and TRBJ1-2, reads GAGVSQSPSNKVTEKGKDVELRCDPISGHTALYWYRQSLGQGLEFLIYFQGNSAPDKSGLPSDRFSAERTGGSVSTLTIQRTQQEDSAVYLCASSSTGVTDYGYTFGSGTRLTVV.

The chain employs TRBV15 and TRBJ1-4; D gene uncertain. The germline gives CDR1 LNHNV, CDR2 YYDKDF (reference sequence). V was shortened by 5 bases and J by 8 bases, with 9 bases between the two germline ends. This CDR3 contains 12 residues. The CDR3 DNA reads as TGTGCCACCAGCCCCGACGGGGAAAAACTGTTTTTT. It is translated as CATSPDGEKLFF.

The rearrangement joins TRBV6-6 to TRBJ1-1; D uncertain. This CDR3 is 14 amino acids long. Germline CDR1 reads MNHNY; CDR2 reads SVGAGI (reference sequence). Trimming cost V 5 bases and J 1 base, with 11 bases left between them. This CDR3 reads CASSPAVWNTEAFF. The CDR3 DNA is TGTGCCAGCAGTCCCGCGGTTTGGAACACTGAAGCTTTCTTT.

The chain couples TRBV5-1 to TRBJ2-3, with 9 bases matching TRBD1. Germline loops: CDR1 SGHRS, CDR2 YFSETQ. The CDR3 is 16 amino acids. V was pared by 0 bases and J by 5 bases, with 7 bases of the junction left unmatched. CDR3 nucleotide sequence: TGCGCCAGCAGCTTGGACGGACAGGGGCCAGGAGATACGCAGTATTTT. It translates to CASSLDGQGPGDTQYF.

This chain connects TRBV9 to TRBJ2-7, with a tentative D call TRBD2 (6 bases). CDR1 and CDR2 from the germline V gene are SGDLS and YYNGEE. This CDR3 region has 15 residues. Trimming cost V 0 bases and J 5 bases, with 15 bases left between them. The CDR3 region has the DNA TGTGCCAGCAGCGTAGGAGCGGGCCTGGGCCACGAGCAGTACTTC. It encodes CASSVGAGLGHEQYF.

The V and J genes are TRBV7-2 and TRBJ2-3; D may be TRBD1 (8 bases). The CDR3 sequence is 15 residues long. V was trimmed by 2 bases and J by 2 bases, leaving 11 bases between them. Germline CDR1 SGHTA, CDR2 FQGNSA. CDR3: CASSLTGGATDTQYF. The CDR3 DNA sequence: TGTGCCAGCAGCTTAACAGGGGGGGCCACAGATACGCAGTATTTT.

CDR3: CASSSRDGSYEQYF. The DNA for the CDR3 is TGTGCCAGCAGTAGCCGGGACGGCTCCTACGAGCAGTACTTC. This rearrangement joins TRBV6-5 to TRBJ2-7; D may correspond to TRBD1 or TRBD2 (5 bases each). This CDR3 contains 14 residues. Trimming shortened V by 5 bases and J by 0 bases, and 11 bases separated the two germline ends. Germline CDR1 is MNHEY and CDR2 is SVGAGI.

For this clone: A read error may account for a junction end that differs from germline. The chain is built from TRBV7-9 and TRBJ2-1, with D perhaps TRBD2 (5 bases). This CDR3 has 14 residues. Germline CDR1 SEHNR, CDR2 FQNEAQ (reference sequence). CDR3 loop: CASSVALDYNEQFF. Here the CDR3 DNA reads TGTGCCAGCAGCGTAGCGTTGGATTACAATGAGCAGTTCTTC. Full variable domain (missing parts from reference TRBV7-9 and TRBJ2-1): DTGVSQNPRHKITKRGQNVTFRCDPISEHNRLYWYRQTLGQGPEFLTYFQNEAQLEKSRLLSDRFSAERPKGSFSTLEIQRTEQGDSAMYLCASSVALDYNEQFFGPGTRLTVL.

This clone has more than one count but fewer than ten. This chain's CDR3 is CASIKQVPGNTEAFF. DNA of the CDR3: TGTGCCAGCATAAAACAGGTCCCCGGAAACACTGAAGCTTTCTTT. The J gene is TRBJ1-1, the V gene TRBV6-5, with a possible D match to TRBD1 (5 bases). The CDR3 has 15 amino acids. In germline, CDR1 is MNHEY, CDR2 SVGAGI. Deletions cut 7 bases from V and 2 bases from J, with 17 bases between.

This rearrangement joins TRBV6-6 to TRBJ2-7; 12 nucleotides match TRBD2. Germline CDR1 and CDR2: MNHNY and SVGAGI (reference sequence). V lost 1 base and J lost 2; bases outside the gene matches: 3. The CDR3 consists of 16 residues. The CDR3 spells CASSYFLAGGPYEQYF. CDR3 DNA: TGTGCCAGCAGTTACTTCCTAGCGGGGGGGCCCTACGAGCAGTACTTC.

The rearrangement uses TRBV18 and TRBJ2-2; 7 positions agree with TRBD1. V dropped 0 bases and J dropped 7; count of bases not matched to a gene: 8. Per germline, CDR1 KGHSH and CDR2 LQKENI. The CDR3 has 16 residues. The CDR3 DNA reads TGTGCCAGCTCACCACCGGAGACAGGGCCGATCGGGGAGCTGTTTTTT. This translates into CASSPPETGPIGELFF.

This clone was seen only once. The chain is built from TRBV13 and TRBJ2-2; 7 bases are shared with TRBD1. The J segment lost 7 bases and the V segment lost 1 base, leaving 6 bases of the junction unmatched. The germline V gene encodes CDR1 PRHDT and CDR2 FYEKMQ (reference sequence). The CDR3 covers 15 residues. The CDR3 loop is CASSLVDRVNGELFF. The CDR3 DNA sequence: TGTGCCAGCAGCTTAGTCGACAGGGTTAACGGGGAGCTGTTTTTT.

In its sample, this clone was seen a few times. The chain uses TRBV7-9 and TRBJ2-2, with 12 bases aligning to TRBD2. This CDR3 has 19 amino acids. Germline V gives CDR1 SEHNR, CDR2 FQNEAQ (reference sequence). With V trimmed by 1 base and J by 0 bases, 6 bases remained unmatched. CDR3 coding DNA: TGTGCCAGCAGCTTAGATCTAGCGGGGGGGAACGCGAACACCGGGGAGCTGTTTTTT. Translated: CASSLDLAGGNANTGELFF.

This chain's CDR3 is CASSPGQAYYSNQPQHF. CDR3 DNA: TGTGCCAGCTCTCCAGGACAGGCGTACTATAGCAATCAGCCCCAGCATTTT. V gene TRBV18 combines with J gene TRBJ1-5; 7 bases are a match to TRBD1. The germline V gene has CDR1 KGHSH and CDR2 LQKENI. J gave up 0 bases and V 6 bases, and 11 bases lay outside the gene matches. The CDR3 totals 17 residues.

V usage is TRBV2 and J usage is TRBJ1-1; a weak D match, TRBD1 (6 bases). V gave up 5 bases and J gave up 0 bases, with 13 bases separating them. The CDR3 sequence is 15 residues long. CDR1 and CDR2 from the germline V gene are SNHLY and FYNNEI. CDR3 sequence reads: CASSYTRGLNTEAFF. The CDR3 DNA reads as TGTGCCAGCAGTTACACCAGGGGTCTGAACACTGAAGCTTTCTTT.

The V gene is TRBV18, the J gene TRBJ1-2; the D gene is possibly TRBD1 (5 bases). The CDR3 has 14 amino acids. V shed 2 bases and J shed 4 bases, with 11 bases lying between them. Germline V gene sequence: CDR1 KGHSH, CDR2 LQKENI. The chain's CDR3 is CASSPDSNGYGYTF. The CDR3 DNA reads TGTGCCAGCTCACCAGACAGTAATGGCTATGGCTACACCTTC.

The chain links TRBV21-1 to TRBJ2-4; TRBD1 was called by the table and not checked on the DNA. TRBV21-1 constitutes a pseudogene. This CDR3 is 15 amino acids long. The CDR3 DNA reads TGTGCCAGCAGCAAAGACAGGACAGCCAAAAACATTCAGTACTTC. This translates into CASSKDRTAKNIQYF.

The chain recombines TRBV13 with TRBJ2-7; no clear D. CDR1 and CDR2 (germline): PRHDT, FYEKMQ (reference sequence). With 4 bases removed from V and 7 bases from J, the gap between germline ends came to 17 bases. This CDR3 has 14 residues. CDR3: CASSSRSHIREQYF. In DNA form, the CDR3 reads TGTGCCAGCAGCTCCCGGTCCCACATCCGGGAGCAGTACTTC.

This clone was observed a handful of times. The chain has TRBV11-2 and TRBJ2-7; 10 bases align to TRBD2. Germline-derived CDR1 and CDR2 are SGHAT and FQNNGV. J was trimmed by 6 bases and V by 0 bases; bases with no gene match: 5. The CDR3 is 15 amino acids. This CDR3 reads CASSLELAGVREQYF. CDR3 nucleotide sequence: TGTGCCAGCAGCTTAGAGCTAGCGGGAGTTCGCGAGCAGTACTTC.

This chain joins TRBV5-1 and TRBJ2-7, with D possibly TRBD2 on 6 matching bases. The germline V and J ends were trimmed by 2 bases and 9 bases, with 24 bases remaining between them. The CDR3 covers 16 residues. Germline CDR1 is SGHRS and CDR2 is YFSETQ. DNA for the CDR3: TGCGCCAGCAGCTTAACCCCCCGGGAGTCGGCAACAGGGCAGTACTTC. Amino acid sequence: CASSLTPRESATGQYF. The complete variable domain, with remaining parts taken from reference TRBV5-1 and TRBJ2-7, reads KAGVTQTPRYLIKTRGQQVTLSCSPISGHRSVSWYQQTPGQGLQFLFEYFSETQRNKGNFPGRFSGRQFSNSRSEMNVSTLELGDSALYLCASSLTPRESATGQYFGPGTRLTVT.

This chain uses TRBV18 with TRBJ2-5; D is possibly TRBD2 (6 bases). The ends were cut back, 4 bases at V and 5 bases at J, with 14 bases in the middle. This CDR3 has 14 amino acids. Germline assignment: CDR1 KGHSH and CDR2 LQKENI. CDR3 DNA: TGTGCCAGCTCACTACCGGGGGAGGTGGAGACCCAGTACTTC. It encodes CASSLPGEVETQYF.